The entry below gives a single T cell receptor (beta chain) sequence along with its context. These data are taken from a study of shared clonotypes between healthy human individuals. Study as a whole: For every donor, three CD4 naive, three CD4 memory, two CD8 naive and one CD8 memory plates were used.

This CDR3 region has 19 residues. The assay ran at deep level. Produced via immunoSEQ multiplex PCR; TCRdb's table is partial and in-frame only. The data show around 1.4 million clones, with around 98.5% seen just once and roughly 0.36% held by the top ten. This chain links TRBV21-1 with TRBJ2-3; TRBD2, the table's D call, was not compared with the DNA. TRBV21-1 is a documented pseudogene. The specimen sequenced was naive CD4+ T cells sorted from blood. Noted subset: CD45RA+ positively selected. The TCR sequence derives from a man younger than 40 in good health. CDR3 DNA: TGTGCCAGCAGCCCCGGCCCCGCCTCTAGCGGGTCTCTCACAGATACGCAGTATTTT. This sequence encodes CASSPGPASSGSLTDTQYF.